One sample yielded the 8 T cell receptor beta chains listed below, sequenced in a study of T-cell memory formation after mild COVID-19. TCRdb independently ran MiXCR on the 5' RACE reads; one entry per CDR3 protein. Here the sample spans hundreds of thousands of distinct CDR3 sequences, 25% to 30% being singletons. Sequences were obtained from PBMCs or a T cell subset sorted from them (not recorded which). The receptors originated from an adult woman who had mild COVID-19 (a few samples of this study predate the infection). Cell type and time point are not known.

This clonotype was picked up a small number of times. This chain joins TRBV7-9 and TRBJ2-3, with D possibly matching TRBD1 (6 bases). Germline lookup yields CDR1 SEHNR and CDR2 FQNEAQ (reference sequence). The CDR3 has 19 residues. With 4 bases removed from V and 7 bases from J, the gap between germline ends came to 30 bases. CDR3 residues: CASSSADPDSQVKLHTQYF. CDR3 sequence (DNA): TGTGCCAGCAGCTCCGCCGATCCGGACAGCCAGGTCAAATTACATACGCAGTATTTT.

The chain has TRBV19 and TRBJ2-7; D could derive from TRBD1 or TRBD2 (5 bases each). V was cut by 1 base and J by 3 bases, with 10 bases left in between. This CDR3 has 14 residues. Germline V gives CDR1 LNHDA, CDR2 SQIVND (reference sequence). In DNA, the CDR3 is TGTGCCAGTAGTATAGGAGGGACGGTCTACGAGCAGTACTTC. This codes for CASSIGGTVYEQYF.

The chain joins TRBV29-1 to TRBJ2-7; 7 bases align to TRBD2. The CDR3 length is 14 residues. Per germline, CDR1 SQVTM and CDR2 ANQGSEA. V gave up 3 bases and J gave up 3 bases; unmatched junction bases: 8. CDR3: CSVDLDGRSYEQYF. As DNA, the CDR3 is TGCAGCGTTGATTTAGACGGGAGGAGCTACGAGCAGTACTTC.

This clonotype has a handful of counts. The V gene is TRBV6-2 or TRBV6-3, the J gene TRBJ1-1, with 8 bases lining up with TRBD1. CDR1 MNHEY and CDR2 SVGEGT come from the germline V gene. The CDR3 is 16 residues long. V shed 6 bases and J 1 base; nucleotides not matched to a gene: 10. The CDR3, as DNA: TGTGCCAGCAGCCGATTCCGGACAGGGAGGAACACTGAAGCTTTCTTT. Translated, it gives CASSRFRTGRNTEAFF.

At least ten counts were recorded for this clonotype. The rearrangement links TRBV20-1 to TRBJ2-3; 14 bases line up with TRBD2. With 2 bases clipped from V and 4 bases from J, the junction kept 11 bases outside the gene matches. CDR3 length: 18 residues. The germline V gene encodes CDR1 DFQATT and CDR2 SNEGSKA (reference sequence). The CDR3 region is CSARPGLAGDWYADTQYF. In DNA, the CDR3 is TGCAGTGCTAGACCGGGACTAGCGGGAGACTGGTATGCAGATACGCAGTATTTT.

In this sample, this clonotype turned up a few times. The gene calls are TRBV7-3 and TRBJ2-5, with 10 bases matching TRBD2. J gave up 2 bases and V 0 bases, and 12 bases lay outside the gene matches. This CDR3 spans 19 amino acids. The germline V gene has CDR1 SGHTA and CDR2 FQGTGA. The CDR3: CASSLTGLAGDMGQETQYF. The CDR3 nucleotides are TGTGCCAGCAGCTTAACCGGGCTAGCGGGAGATATGGGGCAAGAGACCCAGTACTTC.

The table lists this clonotype with a few counts. This rearrangement joins TRBV7-2 to TRBJ2-5; 11 bases match TRBD2. Germline CDR1 is SGHTA and CDR2 is FQGNSA. This CDR3 has 17 residues. The V gene end was trimmed by 6 bases and the J gene end by 4 bases; junction bases not matched to a gene: 13. CDR3 residues: CASSRDLAGGRGETQYF. In DNA form, the CDR3 reads TGTGCCAGCAGTCGAGATCTAGCGGGAGGAAGGGGAGAGACCCAGTACTTC.

The V and J genes are TRBV6-1 and TRBJ2-5; 9 bases are shared with TRBD1. V dropped 4 bases and J dropped 7; count of bases not matched to a gene: 13. The CDR3 length is 16 residues. In germline, CDR1 is MNHNS, CDR2 SASEGT. The CDR3 bases are TGTGCCAGCAGTGCCTGGGACAGGGACTATCGGGTGACCCAGTACTTC. Amino acids: CASSAWDRDYRVTQYF.